The 14 T cell receptor beta chains in this list originate from one sample, sequenced in a study of T cell repertoires in cytomegalovirus infection. TCRdb re-called the reads with MiXCR, one entry per CDR3 protein. Among 90,000 to 120,000 distinct CDR3 sequences listed, 23% were seen once. The sequencing input was CD8+ T cells from PBMCs. These receptor sequences come from a human donor in good health (CMV status not recorded). Some clones in this sample may be carry-over from other donors' samples.

The chain recombines TRBV20-1 with TRBJ1-1; D is ambiguous. The CDR3 sequence is 12 residues long. V was cut by 0 bases and J by 7 bases, with 9 bases left in between. Germline V gene lookup returns CDR1 DFQATT and CDR2 SNEGSKA (reference sequence). The CDR3 DNA reads TGCAGTGCTAGAGACCCGACCTTTGAAGCTTTCTTT. Residues: CSARDPTFEAFF.

This clonotype was counted only a few times. This chain links TRBV12-5 with TRBJ2-1, with TRBD2 identical over 11 bases. After removal of 7 bases from V and 5 bases from J, the junction contained 19 bases not matched to a gene. The germline CDR1 and CDR2 sequences are LGHNT and FRNRAP. The CDR3 extends over 19 amino acids. The CDR3 DNA reads as TGTGCTAGTGCTAGATACGGGACTAGCGGTCTTTCTGGAGACAATGAGCAGTTCTTC. It translates to CASARYGTSGLSGDNEQFF. Together with reference TRBV12-5 and TRBJ2-1, the CDR3 gives the full variable domain: DARVTQTPRHKVTEMGQEVTMRCQPILGHNTVFWYRQTMMQGLELLAYFRNRAPLDDSGMPKDRFSAEMPDATLATLKIQPSEPRDSAVYFCASARYGTSGLSGDNEQFFGPGTRLTVL.

The chain uses TRBV12-3 or TRBV12-4 and TRBJ2-2, with TRBD2 identical over 12 bases. The CDR3 runs 16 residues. V gave up 5 bases and J gave up 10 bases; unmatched junction bases: 11. CDR3 region: CASSATSGRNAEELFF. For the CDR3, the DNA is TGTGCCAGCAGTGCAACTAGCGGGAGGAATGCCGAGGAGCTGTTTTTT.

V and J are TRBV4-3 and TRBJ2-7, with D possibly being TRBD2 (5 bases). Per germline, CDR1 LGHNA and CDR2 YSLEER. Trimming removed 0 bases at V and 3 bases at J, with 9 bases between. This CDR3 has 14 amino acids. The CDR3, as DNA: TGCGCCAGCAGCCAAGATTTGAGGGACTACGAGCAGTACTTC. Protein sequence: CASSQDLRDYEQYF.

The CDR3 nucleotides read TGTGCCAGCAGTTACGCGGCCCCTGGTGAAGCTTTCTTT. It yields the protein CASSYAAPGEAFF. The rearrangement joins TRBV6-6 to TRBJ1-1, with D uncertain. V lost 2 bases and J lost 7, with 11 bases in between. The CDR3 has 13 amino acids. Germline values: CDR1 MNHNY, CDR2 SVGAGI (reference sequence).

This clonotype occurred a few times. The chain links TRBV20-1 to TRBJ2-6; 10 positions match TRBD1. This CDR3 spans 17 amino acids. Trimming cost V 6 bases and J 2 bases; bases outside gene matches: 10. CDR1 DFQATT and CDR2 SNEGSKA come from the germline V gene (reference sequence). CDR3 nucleotides: TGCAGTGCGCAGACGTCGGACAGGGGGACTGGGGCCAACGTCCTGACTTTC. Translation gives CSAQTSDRGTGANVLTF.

As for this clonotype: This may arise from a read error, as a much more abundant clone is one base away. The chain is built from TRBV27 and TRBJ1-1; no definite D call. The CDR3 covers 11 residues. The germline V gene has CDR1 MNHEY and CDR2 SMNVEV (reference sequence). CDR3 region: CASRYNTKAFF. The CDR3 DNA is TGTGCCAGCAGATACAATACTAAAGCCTTCTTT.

V gene TRBV5-1 combines with J gene TRBJ2-7; D is tentatively TRBD1 or TRBD2 (6 bases each). The V gene lost 4 bases and the J gene lost 0 bases, with 11 bases spanning the gap. The CDR3 sequence is 14 residues long. Germline V gene sequence: CDR1 SGHRS, CDR2 YFSETQ. The CDR3 nucleotides read TGCGCCAGCAGCCCGGGGGACATCTCCTACGAGCAGTACTTC. It specifies CASSPGDISYEQYF.

This clonotype was detected only a few times. The chain recombines TRBV20-1 with TRBJ2-1, with TRBD2 identical over 8 bases. Looked up from germline, CDR1 is DFQATT and CDR2 is SNEGSKA (reference sequence). V shed 1 base, J shed 4 bases, and the junction held 9 bases outside the gene matches. This CDR3 has 16 amino acids. The DNA of the CDR3 is TGCAGTGCTAGAGCCCTAAGCGGGGGCCTATACAATGAGCAGTTCTTC. It yields the protein CSARALSGGLYNEQFF.

This clonotype was observed a handful of times. Its ends do not fully match the called genes, so a read error is possible. The genes are TRBV5-6 and TRBJ2-7, with 9 nucleotides matching TRBD1. This CDR3 comprises 13 residues. Germline CDR1 reads SGHDT; CDR2 reads YYEEEE. CDR3 in DNA: TGTGCCAGCAGCTTGGGGACAGGGGCCTTGGAAGACTTC. Protein sequence: CASSLGTGALEDF.

This chain joins TRBV20-1 and TRBJ2-7; possibly TRBD1 or TRBD2 for D (6 bases each). Germline V gives CDR1 DFQATT, CDR2 SNEGSKA (reference sequence). Between the trimmed V and J ends, which lost 5 bases and 0 bases, there was a span of 17 bases. The CDR3 is 15 residues long. The CDR3 loop reads CSAPRGGQSSYEQYF. Written as DNA, the CDR3 is TGCAGTGCTCCCCGTGGGGGGCAGAGCTCCTACGAGCAGTACTTC.

This clonotype was seen ten or more times. This rearrangement joins TRBV7-2 to TRBJ2-5; D not certain. V shed 6 bases and J shed 1 base, with 9 bases lying between them. The CDR3 has 13 amino acids. Looked up from germline, CDR1 is SGHTA and CDR2 is FQGNSA. For the CDR3, the DNA is TGTGCCAGCAGGGAGACACTCCAAGAGACCCAGTACTTC. This gives the protein CASRETLQETQYF.

The chain is built from TRBV6-2 or TRBV6-3 and TRBJ1-5; D is ambiguous. V was cut by 8 bases and J by 1 base, with 12 bases left in between. Germline CDR1 is MNHEY and CDR2 is SVGEGT. The CDR3 totals 14 residues. The CDR3 spells CASARAVSNQPQHF. In nucleotides, the CDR3 is TGTGCCAGCGCCCGGGCGGTAAGCAATCAGCCCCAGCATTTT.

The chain recombines TRBV5-1 with TRBJ2-7, with D maybe TRBD1 (6 bases). Trimming cost V 3 bases and J 3 bases, with 7 bases left between them. CDR3 length: 12 residues. CDR1 and CDR2 from the germline V gene are SGHRS and YFSETQ. The CDR3 protein is CASSWDNYEQYF. CDR3 in DNA: TGCGCCAGCAGCTGGGACAACTACGAGCAGTACTTC.